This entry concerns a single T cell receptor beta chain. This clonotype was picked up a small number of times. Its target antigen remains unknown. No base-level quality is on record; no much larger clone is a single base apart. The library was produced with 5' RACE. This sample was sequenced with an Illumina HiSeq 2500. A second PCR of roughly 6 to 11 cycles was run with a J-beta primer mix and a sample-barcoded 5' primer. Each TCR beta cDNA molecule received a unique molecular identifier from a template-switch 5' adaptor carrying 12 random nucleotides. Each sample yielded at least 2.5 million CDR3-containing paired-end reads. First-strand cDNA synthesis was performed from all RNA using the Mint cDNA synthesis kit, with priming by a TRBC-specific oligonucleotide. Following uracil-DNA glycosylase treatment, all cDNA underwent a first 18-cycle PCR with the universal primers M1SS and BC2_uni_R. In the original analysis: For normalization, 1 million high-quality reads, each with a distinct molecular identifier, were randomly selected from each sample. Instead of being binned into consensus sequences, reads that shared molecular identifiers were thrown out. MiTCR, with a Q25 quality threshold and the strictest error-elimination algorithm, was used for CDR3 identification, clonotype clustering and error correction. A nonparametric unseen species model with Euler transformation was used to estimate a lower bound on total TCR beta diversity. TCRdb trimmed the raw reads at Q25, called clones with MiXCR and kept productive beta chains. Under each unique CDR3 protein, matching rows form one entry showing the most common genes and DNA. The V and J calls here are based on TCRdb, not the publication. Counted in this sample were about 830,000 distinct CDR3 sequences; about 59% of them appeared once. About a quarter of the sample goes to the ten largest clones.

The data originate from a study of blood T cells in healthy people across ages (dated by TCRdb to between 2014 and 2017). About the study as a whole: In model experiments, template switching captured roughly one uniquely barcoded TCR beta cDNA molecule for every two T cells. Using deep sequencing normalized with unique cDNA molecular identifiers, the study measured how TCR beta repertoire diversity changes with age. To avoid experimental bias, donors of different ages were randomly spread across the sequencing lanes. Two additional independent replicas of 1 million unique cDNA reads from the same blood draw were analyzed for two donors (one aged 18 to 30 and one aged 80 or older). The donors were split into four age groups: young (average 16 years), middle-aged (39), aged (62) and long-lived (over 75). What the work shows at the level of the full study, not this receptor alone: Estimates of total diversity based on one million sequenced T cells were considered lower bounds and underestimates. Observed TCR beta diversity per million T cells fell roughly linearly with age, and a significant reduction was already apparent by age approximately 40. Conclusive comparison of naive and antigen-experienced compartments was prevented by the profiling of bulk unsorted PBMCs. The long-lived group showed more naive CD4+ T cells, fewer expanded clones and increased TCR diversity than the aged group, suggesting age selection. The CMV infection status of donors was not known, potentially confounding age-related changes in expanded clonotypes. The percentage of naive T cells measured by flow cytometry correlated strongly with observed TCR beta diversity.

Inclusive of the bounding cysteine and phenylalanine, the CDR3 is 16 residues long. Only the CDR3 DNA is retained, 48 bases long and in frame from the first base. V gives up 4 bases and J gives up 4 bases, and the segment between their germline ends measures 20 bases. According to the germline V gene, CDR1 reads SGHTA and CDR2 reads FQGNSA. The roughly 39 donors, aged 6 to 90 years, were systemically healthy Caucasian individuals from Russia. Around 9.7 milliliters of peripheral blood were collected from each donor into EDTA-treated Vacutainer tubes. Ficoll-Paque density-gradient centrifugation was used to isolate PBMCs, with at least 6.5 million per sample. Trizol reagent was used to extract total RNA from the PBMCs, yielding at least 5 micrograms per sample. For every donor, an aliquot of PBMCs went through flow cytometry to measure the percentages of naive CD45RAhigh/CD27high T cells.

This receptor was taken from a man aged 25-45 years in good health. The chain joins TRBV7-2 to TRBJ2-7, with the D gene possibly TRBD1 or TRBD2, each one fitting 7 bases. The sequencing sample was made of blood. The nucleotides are TGTGCCAGCAGCTCAAACAGGGGACTACAATTATACGAGCAGTACTTC. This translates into CASSSNRGLQLYEQYF.